The 30 T cell receptor beta chains below were found in one sample sequenced in a study of spatial heterogeneity in lung cancer (dated by TCRdb to between 2018 and 2020). Library generation was performed with 5' RACE. TCRdb names NextSeq 500 as the instrument used. The public sequencing data were trimmed at Q25 with fastp and processed into clonotypes with MiXCR by TCRdb, which kept only in-frame beta chains. Rows with a matching CDR3 protein are joined into one entry that keeps the most common DNA and genes. The sample table records around 40,000 distinct CDR3 sequences; more than 6.5% of these occur just once. The ten largest make up about a tenth of the sample. What the time point label conveys for this sample: blood at routine non-recurrence follow-up after resection. Sequencing used PBMCs, obtained at follow-up. All receptors come from a male donor with early-stage non-small cell lung cancer.

This clonotype has at least ten counts. The V and J genes are TRBV20-1 and TRBJ2-7, with D maybe TRBD2 (5 bases). V lost 0 bases and J lost 4, with 16 bases in between. Germline V lookup: CDR1 DFQATT, CDR2 SNEGSKA (reference sequence). This CDR3 is built from 15 residues. The CDR3 sequence is CSARDVTGFLYEQYF. In DNA, the CDR3 is TGCAGTGCTAGAGATGTGACGGGGTTTCTTTACGAGCAGTACTTC.

Ten or more counts support this clonotype. The chain carries TRBV7-6 and TRBJ2-1; the D call may be TRBD1 or TRBD2 (5 bases each). The V gene lost 3 bases and the J gene lost 10 bases, with 13 bases spanning the gap. The CDR3 covers 13 residues. Germline V lookup: CDR1 SGHVS, CDR2 FNYEAQ. The CDR3 bases are TGTGCCAGCAGCTTCGGGACGCTTGGGGAGCAGTTCTTC. This gives the protein CASSFGTLGEQFF.

This clonotype was observed at least ten times. The V gene is TRBV20-1, the J gene TRBJ2-3, with 8 bases lining up with TRBD2. Germline V lookup: CDR1 DFQATT, CDR2 SNEGSKA (reference sequence). The V and J ends lost 0 bases and 6 bases, in that order; junction bases with no gene match: 11. The CDR3 loop spans 16 amino acids. The CDR3 sequence is CSAREEGGGLSDTQYF. In DNA, the CDR3 is TGCAGTGCTAGAGAAGAGGGCGGGGGGCTCTCGGATACGCAGTATTTT.

This clonotype was recorded at least ten times. The chain carries TRBV5-1 and TRBJ2-5, with 8 bases lining up with TRBD2. The V gene end was trimmed by 4 bases and the J gene end by 3 bases; junction bases not matched to a gene: 5. The CDR3 runs to 14 residues. In germline, CDR1 is SGHRS, CDR2 YFSETQ. The CDR3: CASSPRTSKETQYF. DNA for the CDR3: TGCGCCAGCAGCCCCCGGACTAGCAAAGAGACCCAGTACTTC.

The J gene is TRBJ2-1, the V gene TRBV3-1; 8 nucleotides line up with TRBD2. The germline gives CDR1 LGHDT, CDR2 YNNKEL (reference sequence). The CDR3 sequence is 17 residues long. V lost 1 base and J lost 5; bases outside the gene matches: 10. This CDR3 reads CASSQVSVGGGNNEQFF. The CDR3 DNA reads as TGTGCCAGCAGCCAAGTTTCCGTCGGGGGGGGGAACAATGAGCAGTTCTTC.

This clonotype was seen more than once but under ten times. The chain carries TRBV2 and TRBJ2-5, with TRBD2 identical over 8 bases. Germline CDR1 is SNHLY and CDR2 is FYNNEI. CDR3 size: 16 residues. With V trimmed by 6 bases and J by 3 bases, 12 bases remained unmatched. CDR3 region: CASSALGAGGEETQYF. In DNA, the CDR3 is TGTGCCAGCAGCGCCTTGGGGGCGGGGGGCGAAGAGACCCAGTACTTC.

This clonotype was recorded at least ten times. The chain uses TRBV5-1 and TRBJ2-3; 9 bases match TRBD1. Germline V gene sequence: CDR1 SGHRS, CDR2 YFSETQ. This CDR3 has 15 amino acids. The J segment lost 5 bases and the V segment lost 4 bases, leaving 8 bases of the junction unmatched. CDR3 DNA: TGCGCCAGCAGCGGGGACAGGGAGCGAAAAGATACGCAGTATTTT. Translating gives CASSGDRERKDTQYF.

Ten or more counts support this clonotype. This chain links TRBV20-1 with TRBJ1-5; D might be TRBD1 (5 bases). From germline, CDR1 is DFQATT and CDR2 SNEGSKA (reference sequence). Trimming stripped 3 bases from V and 2 bases from J, with 14 bases between. CDR3 size: 15 residues. This CDR3 reads CSASRWGPGNQPQHF. As DNA, the CDR3 is TGCAGTGCTAGTAGGTGGGGACCAGGCAATCAGCCCCAGCATTTT.

This clonotype has a count of ten or more. The chain couples TRBV20-1 to TRBJ1-1; tentative D call: TRBD1 (5 bases). V lost 3 bases and J lost 6, with 11 bases in between. Germline V gene lookup returns CDR1 DFQATT and CDR2 SNEGSKA (reference sequence). There are 12 residues in the CDR3. The CDR3 DNA is TGCAGTGCTAGGCAGGGTCCCGCTGAAGCTTTCTTT. This gives the protein CSARQGPAEAFF.

This clonotype has at least ten counts. This chain links TRBV2 with TRBJ2-7, with 10 bases identical to TRBD1. The CDR3 spans 14 residues. Germline CDR1 reads SNHLY; CDR2 reads FYNNEI. The V gene end was trimmed by 9 bases and the J gene end by 2 bases; junction bases not matched to a gene: 7. In DNA, the CDR3 is TGTGCCAGTGTTTGGGGGACAGGGGCCTACGAGCAGTACTTC. Its translation is CASVWGTGAYEQYF.

The gene calls are TRBV3-1 and TRBJ2-3, with 9 bases lining up with TRBD1. CDR3 length: 15 residues. J gave up 6 bases and V 4 bases, and 8 bases lay outside the gene matches. Per the germline V gene, CDR1 is LGHDT and CDR2 is YNNKEL (reference sequence). The CDR3 loop reads CASSPGTGPLDTQYF. DNA of the CDR3: TGTGCCAGCAGCCCTGGGACAGGGCCGTTGGATACGCAGTATTTT.

This clonotype was seen ten or more times. The chain has TRBV7-9 and TRBJ2-3, with D perhaps matching TRBD1 (6 bases). This CDR3 comprises 15 residues. The germline V gene has CDR1 SEHNR and CDR2 FQNEAQ (reference sequence). The V and J ends lost 5 bases and 1 base respectively, with 13 bases between them. The CDR3 DNA is TGTGCCAGCAGCGCAGGGGCAGGCCGCACAGATACGCAGTATTTT. This codes for CASSAGAGRTDTQYF.

Many counts were recorded for this clonotype. One junction end disagrees with the germline gene, perhaps due to a read error. The chain recombines TRBV30 with TRBJ1-6; maybe TRBD1 (5 bases). The CDR3 runs 15 residues. CDR1 is GTSNPN and CDR2 is SVGIG in the germline V gene (reference sequence). In DNA form, the CDR3 reads TGTGCCTGGAGGGACGGGGCAGGGTATACTTCACCCCTCCACTTT. Amino acids: CAWRDGAGYTSPLHF.

This clonotype was recorded at least ten times. The rearrangement uses TRBV5-1 and TRBJ1-1; a possible D gene is TRBD1 (5 bases). V was pared by 0 bases and J by 5 bases, with 17 bases between. Per germline, CDR1 SGHRS and CDR2 YFSETQ. There are 16 residues in the CDR3. CDR3 coding DNA: TGCGCCAGCAGCTTGGAGTTCGGTCAGGGAGGTACTGAAGCTTTCTTT. Protein sequence: CASSLEFGQGGTEAFF.

Ten or more counts support this clonotype. Here the CDR3 reads CASSLAGETQYF. The CDR3 coding sequence is TGTGCCAGCAGCTTGGCCGGAGAGACCCAGTACTTC. This chain connects TRBV5-5 to TRBJ2-5; unclear D gene. The CDR3 extends over 12 amino acids. Trimming removed 0 bases from V and 4 bases from J, with 4 bases in between. The germline CDR1 and CDR2 sequences are SGHKS and YYEKEE (reference sequence).

This clonotype has ten or more counts. The rearrangement links TRBV4-2 to TRBJ1-3; D remains ambiguous. Germline V gene data show CDR1 as LGHNA and CDR2 as YNFKEQ. Trimming removed 0 bases from V and 1 base from J, with 25 bases in between. The CDR3 runs 21 residues. In nucleotides, the CDR3 is TGTGCCAGCAGCCAAGAGACCTCTAGACGGCCCTTCCATTTATCTGGAAACACCATATATTTT. Translated: CASSQETSRRPFHLSGNTIYF.

This clonotype was found many times. The chain uses TRBV5-1 and TRBJ1-1; no definite D call. V was cut by 0 bases and J by 5 bases, with 11 bases left in between. Germline lookup yields CDR1 SGHRS and CDR2 YFSETQ. The CDR3 contains 14 residues. The CDR3 region has the DNA TGCGCCAGCAGCTTGGAGGCGGCGCGAACTGAAGCTTTCTTT. This codes for CASSLEAARTEAFF.

This clonotype is labeled as medium-sized. The CDR3 sequence is CASSQDWGTEAFF. CDR3 bases: TGTGCCAGCAGCCAAGATTGGGGAACTGAAGCTTTCTTT. The J gene is TRBJ1-1, the V gene TRBV14; D call uncertain. The CDR3 runs 13 residues. The V and J ends lost 0 bases and 5 bases respectively, with 7 bases between them. Germline-derived CDR1 and CDR2 are SGHDN and FVKESK.

This clonotype has only a few counts. The genes are TRBV3-1 and TRBJ2-1, with TRBD2 matching over 9 bases. This CDR3 comprises 15 residues. Losses at the gene ends were 0 bases for V and 12 bases for J; bases not matched to a gene: 9. Germline CDR1 reads LGHDT; CDR2 reads YNNKEL (reference sequence). The CDR3 nucleotides read TGTGCCAGCAGCCAAGATATAAGCGGGGGGTTAGCGCAGTTCTTC. Encoded protein: CASSQDISGGLAQFF.

This clonotype has at least ten counts. The CDR3 sequence: CASSPRTGPGELFF. CDR3 DNA sequence: TGTGCCAGCAGCCCGAGGACAGGGCCCGGGGAGCTGTTTTTT. The rearrangement uses TRBV3-1 and TRBJ2-2; 8 nucleotides agree with TRBD1. This CDR3 region has 14 residues. The V gene end was trimmed by 4 bases and the J gene end by 6 bases; junction bases not matched to a gene: 4. Germline values: CDR1 LGHDT, CDR2 YNNKEL (reference sequence).

Ten or more counts support this clonotype. The CDR3 region has the DNA TGTGCCAGCAGCCAAGTGCTAGCGACTAGCGGGGCTAATGAGCAGTTCTTC. This codes for CASSQVLATSGANEQFF. The V call is TRBV3-1, the J call TRBJ2-1; 11 positions match TRBD2. The CDR3 length is 17 residues. The ends lost 1 base at V and 7 bases at J; junction bases unmatched: 9. The germline gives CDR1 LGHDT, CDR2 YNNKEL (reference sequence).

Ten or more counts support this clonotype. The J gene is TRBJ2-1, the V gene TRBV13, with 12 positions matching TRBD2. Per germline, CDR1 PRHDT and CDR2 FYEKMQ (reference sequence). This CDR3 has 16 amino acids. Germline trimming cut 4 bases from V and 8 bases from J; bases unmatched to any gene: 9. For the CDR3, the DNA is TGTGCCAGCAGCTCCCTAGCGGGGGGGCTTGAACATGAGCAGTTCTTC. It translates to CASSSLAGGLEHEQFF.

This clonotype was counted many times. The J gene is TRBJ2-7, the V gene TRBV29-1; 8 bases agree with TRBD1. The CDR3 consists of 14 residues. Per the germline V gene, CDR1 is SQVTM and CDR2 is ANQGSEA. The trim removed 4 bases at V and 0 bases at J, leaving 5 bases unmatched. For the CDR3, the DNA is TGCAGCGTTGGGCGGACAGGGAGCTCCTACGAGCAGTACTTC. Translating it yields CSVGRTGSSYEQYF.

The rearrangement joins TRBV6-1 to TRBJ1-5; 12 nucleotides align to TRBD1. The CDR3 has 17 residues. V dropped 4 bases and J dropped 0; count of bases not matched to a gene: 4. Germline CDR1 is MNHNS and CDR2 is SASEGT. CDR3 sequence reads: CASSAGTGGFSNQPQHF. The CDR3 DNA reads TGTGCCAGCAGTGCCGGGACAGGGGGCTTTAGCAATCAGCCCCAGCATTTT.

This clonotype was seen at least ten times. The chain is built from TRBV7-9 and TRBJ2-1; D might be TRBD2 (6 bases). The CDR3 loop spans 14 amino acids. Germline V gene sequence: CDR1 SEHNR, CDR2 FQNEAQ (reference sequence). Trimming removed 5 bases at V and 9 bases at J, with 17 bases between. CDR3 amino acids: CASSVKDRGSEQFF. DNA of the CDR3: TGTGCCAGCAGCGTCAAGGACCGGGGGAGTGAGCAGTTCTTC.

This clonotype was counted many times. The chain recombines TRBV5-1 with TRBJ1-3; TRBD1 is a possible D gene (5 bases). CDR1 and CDR2 from the germline V gene are SGHRS and YFSETQ. The CDR3 extends over 16 amino acids. V lost 4 bases and J 0 bases, leaving 14 bases between the germline ends. The CDR3 region has the DNA TGCGCCAGCAGCCGAGGGGCCCCTAGCTCTGGAAACACCATATATTTT. Translating gives CASSRGAPSSGNTIYF.

This clonotype was found many times. The rearrangement joins TRBV9 to TRBJ2-3; TRBD2 agrees at 8 bases. The CDR3 spans 15 residues. V shed 0 bases, J shed 4 bases, and the junction held 4 bases outside the gene matches. The germline V gene encodes CDR1 SGDLS and CDR2 YYNGEE. The CDR3 reads CASSVEAGGPDTQYF. The CDR3 nucleotides are TGTGCCAGCAGCGTAGAGGCGGGGGGTCCAGATACGCAGTATTTT.

This clonotype showed up many times. The V call is TRBV20-1, the J call TRBJ2-7; the D gene is possibly TRBD2 (6 bases). This CDR3 is built from 14 residues. Germline CDR1 is DFQATT and CDR2 is SNEGSKA (reference sequence). The germline V and J ends were trimmed by 1 base and 3 bases, with 13 bases remaining between them. As DNA, the CDR3 is TGCAGTGCTAGAGTTGGGACTGATGACTACGAGCAGTACTTC. It specifies CSARVGTDDYEQYF.

J is TRBJ1-2 and V is TRBV5-4; tentatively, D is TRBD1 (5 bases). From germline, CDR1 is SGHNT and CDR2 YYREEE (reference sequence). The CDR3 is made up of 13 amino acids. V was cut by 2 bases and J by 8 bases, with 13 bases left in between. The CDR3 protein is CASSFETEEGYTF. The DNA for the CDR3 is TGTGCCAGCAGCTTTGAGACAGAGGAGGGCTACACCTTC. The whole variable domain, filled in from reference TRBV5-4 and TRBJ1-2, reads ETGVTQSPTHLIKTRGQQVTLRCSSQSGHNTVSWYQQALGQGPQFIFQYYREEENGRGNFPPRFSGLQFPNYSSELNVNALELDDSALYLCASSFETEEGYTFGSGTRLTVV.

Many counts were recorded for this clonotype. V and J are TRBV7-3 and TRBJ2-5; D unclear. This CDR3 region has 13 residues. Between the trimmed V and J ends, which lost 4 bases and 7 bases, there was a span of 13 bases. Germline CDR1 is SGHTA and CDR2 is FQGTGA. The CDR3 reads CASSSDPAGTQYF. CDR3 nucleotides: TGTGCCAGCAGCTCGGACCCGGCCGGGACCCAGTACTTC.